This is a list of T cell receptor beta chains from one sample in a study of cytomegalovirus exposure and HLA in healthy donors. The table came from immunoSEQ multiplex PCR; TCRdb's copy has only in-frame clones and leaves some out. The sample contains 150,000 or so clones, approximately 83% of which appear only once. Sequencing was carried out using PBMCs. The receptor source for this set is a man in his late teens or twenties in good health and CMV-seropositive. The CDR3 runs from the conserved cysteine through the conserved F or W. Fields, in order: V gene, clone size, J gene, D gene, CDR3 DNA, CDR3 protein. D genes are given only for firm matches. Only some rows state a clone size, as once, few, many or a class for expanded clones.

>TRBV27|.|TRBJ2-1|TRBD2
TGTGCCAGCAGTTTAGGGCCGGGGGGGCGCTCCCACAATGAGCAGTTCTTC
CASSLGPGGRSHNEQFF
>TRBV7-8|.|TRBJ2-5|TRBD2
TGTGCCAGCAGCCCACATGGACTAGCGGCGGAAGAGACCCAGTACTTC
CASSPHGLAAEETQYF
>TRBV30|few|TRBJ2-6|.
TGTGCCTGGAAAGGGGTCTGGGGCCCCTCTGGGGCCAACGTCCTGACTTTC
CAWKGVWGPSGANVLTF
>TRBV9|once|TRBJ2-3|.
TGTGCCAGCAGCGTAGAGCAGCGGACCACAGATACGCAGTATTTT
CASSVEQRTTDTQYF
>TRBV29-1|.|TRBJ1-4|.
TGCAGCGCCTCAGCCGGGACAAGTGAAAAACTGTTTTTT
CSASAGTSEKLFF
>TRBV11-2|.|TRBJ2-3|TRBD2
TGTGCCAGCAGCTTAGAGCTAGCGGGGAAGCATACGCAGTATTTT
CASSLELAGKHTQYF
>TRBV6-6|.|TRBJ1-5|.
TGTGCCAGCACCCTGGACAGTAGCAATCAGCCCCAGCATTTT
CASTLDSSNQPQHF
>TRBV19|.|TRBJ1-1|TRBD1
TGTGCCAGCGCCGGGACAGGGCCCCCCACTGAAGCTTTCTTT
CASAGTGPPTEAFF
>TRBV9|.|TRBJ2-6|.
TGTGCCAGCAGCCGGGTCTCCTCTGGGGCCAACGTCCTGACTTTC
CASSRVSSGANVLTF
>TRBV7-9|few|TRBJ2-7|TRBD1
TGTGCCAGCAGCTTGGACAGGGGGTACGAGCAGTACTTC
CASSLDRGYEQYF
>TRBV2|.|TRBJ1-5|TRBD1
TGTGCCAGCAGTGCCGGGACAGGGGGGGGGAGCAATCAGCCCCAGCATTTT
CASSAGTGGGSNQPQHF
>TRBV2|.|TRBJ2-3|.
TGTGCCAGCAGCGAGGACTATAGCCCCACAGATACGCAGTATTTT
CASSEDYSPTDTQYF
>TRBV28|.|TRBJ2-7|TRBD1
TGTGCCAGCAGTTTACTCCCCGGACAGGGGGAGCAGTACTTC
CASSLLPGQGEQYF
>TRBV6-5|.|TRBJ1-6|TRBD1
TGTGCCAGCAGTTTCGACAGGGGTGGGAATTCACCCCTCCACTTT
CASSFDRGGNSPLHF
>TRBV5-5|.|TRBJ1-1|TRBD1
TGTGCCAGCAGCTTTGCCCAGGGGGCGACTGAAGCTTTCTTT
CASSFAQGATEAFF
>TRBV18|.|TRBJ2-2|TRBD1
TGTGCCAGCTCAGCGGACAGGGCTGGCTTCGGGGAGCTGTTTTTT
CASSADRAGFGELFF
>TRBV5-6|.|TRBJ2-7|TRBD1
TGTGCCAGCAGCTCGCCTTCGGACAGGGAGCTCGAGCAGTACTTC
CASSSPSDRELEQYF
>TRBV6-5|.|TRBJ2-7|TRBD1
TGTGCCAGCAGTTCTCCCGGGACAGCAACCTACGAGCAGTACTTC
CASSSPGTATYEQYF
>TRBV16|.|TRBJ1-2|TRBD1
TGTGCCAGCAGCCAATTGGGACAGGGGAACTATGGCTACACCTTC
CASSQLGQGNYGYTF
>TRBV7-7|.|TRBJ2-5|TRBD1
TGTGCCAGCAGCTTATACTCGGGACAGGAAACCCAGTACTTC
CASSLYSGQETQYF
>TRBV5-1|few|TRBJ2-7|.
TGCGCCAGCGCCGAAGGGGCAGGGATGACCTACGAGCAGTACTTC
CASAEGAGMTYEQYF
>TRBV5-4|.|TRBJ2-7|TRBD2
TGTGCCAGCAGCGTACCTGGGGGGGGCTACGAGCAGTACTTC
CASSVPGGGYEQYF
>TRBV27|once|TRBJ1-2|TRBD1
TGTGCCAGCAGTTCTCAGACAGGGGGCTTAGCTAACTATGGCTACACCTTC
CASSSQTGGLANYGYTF
>TRBV4-2|.|TRBJ1-6|.
TGTGCCAGCAGGAGCTCCTATAATTCACCCCTCCACTTT
CASRSSYNSPLHF
>TRBV13|.|TRBJ1-2|TRBD1
TGTGCCAGCAGCTTATCCGGCGGGGACAGGCGTAACTATGGCTACACCTTC
CASSLSGGDRRNYGYTF
>TRBV5-1|.|TRBJ2-7|TRBD1
TGCGCCAGCAGCTTCCTCCGGGACAGGGGAAACTACGAGCAGTACTTC
CASSFLRDRGNYEQYF
>TRBV7-6|.|TRBJ1-1|TRBD1
TGTGCCAGCAGCTTATCCAGGGGACAGGCGAACACTGAAGCTTTCTTT
CASSLSRGQANTEAFF
>TRBV6-1|.|TRBJ2-1|.
TGTGCCAGCAGTGAAGGGCGGTGGACAGCCCAGTTCTTC
CASSEGRWTAQFF
>TRBV27|few|TRBJ1-1|.
TGTGCCAGCAGCATGGGCCTGGCTGAAGCTTTCTTT
CASSMGLAEAFF
>TRBV30|.|TRBJ1-2|TRBD1
TGTGCCTGGGGACAGGGTGACTATGGCTACACCTTC
CAWGQGDYGYTF
>TRBV9|.|TRBJ2-4|TRBD2
TGTGCCAGCAGCGTAGAAGCGGGGCCCCTAAACATTCAGTACTTC
CASSVEAGPLNIQYF
>TRBV27|.|TRBJ1-2|.
TGTGCCAGCAGTTTAGAATACGGTGGGAGAGTTTTAAGTGGCTACACCTTC
CASSLEYGGRVLSGYTF
>TRBV6-6|few|TRBJ1-2|.
TGTGCCAGCAGTTTGACACACGCGGGCTACACCTTC
CASSLTHAGYTF
>TRBV7-2|.|TRBJ2-7|.
TGTGCCAGCAGCTTCTGGAGGGCAGCCTCCTACGAGCAGTACTTC
CASSFWRAASYEQYF
>TRBV7-8|few|TRBJ2-7|TRBD2
TGTGCCAGCAGCTTAGAAACCGAGCGGGGGTTCTCCTACGAGCAGTACTTC
CASSLETERGFSYEQYF
>TRBV4-1|.|TRBJ2-2|.
TGCGCCAGCAGCCCCACACCCGATGGCGGGGAGCTGTTTTTT
CASSPTPDGGELFF
>TRBV6-5|.|TRBJ2-3|.
TGTGCCAGCATAGGCGAGGCAGATACGCAGTATTTT
CASIGEADTQYF
>TRBV6-1|.|TRBJ2-5|TRBD1
TGTGCCAGCGGGACAGGGGGGATGTACCAAGAGACCCAGTACTTC
CASGTGGMYQETQYF
>TRBV27|.|TRBJ2-7|TRBD1
TGTGCCAGCGGCGCAGGACAGGTCAATTACGAGCAGTACTTC
CASGAGQVNYEQYF
>TRBV7-8|.|TRBJ2-3|.
TGTGCCAGCAATCCCAGGGGAGATACGCAGTATTTT
CASNPRGDTQYF
>TRBV5-1|.|TRBJ1-1|TRBD1
TGCGCCAGCAGCTTCGACAGGGAGGACACTGAAGCTTTCTTT
CASSFDREDTEAFF
>TRBV19|.|TRBJ1-1|.
TGTGCCAGTGATGGGAGGTTCACTGAAGCTTTCTTT
CASDGRFTEAFF
>TRBV6-1|.|TRBJ1-2|TRBD1
TGTGCCAGCTCCTTGGGACAGAAGGTATATGGCTACACCTTC
CASSLGQKVYGYTF
>TRBV10-3|.|TRBJ2-7|TRBD1
TGTGCCATAAGGGGGGACAGGGCTACCTACGAGCAGTACTTC
CAIRGDRATYEQYF
>TRBV23-1|.|TRBJ2-7|.
TGCGCCAGCTCCCCCCCACGACAGGAACAACGATCCGAGCAGTACTTC
CASSPPRQEQRSEQYF
>TRBV27|.|TRBJ1-6|.
TGTGCCAGCAGTTTAGGGGGGTCTAATTCACCCCTCCACTTT
CASSLGGSNSPLHF